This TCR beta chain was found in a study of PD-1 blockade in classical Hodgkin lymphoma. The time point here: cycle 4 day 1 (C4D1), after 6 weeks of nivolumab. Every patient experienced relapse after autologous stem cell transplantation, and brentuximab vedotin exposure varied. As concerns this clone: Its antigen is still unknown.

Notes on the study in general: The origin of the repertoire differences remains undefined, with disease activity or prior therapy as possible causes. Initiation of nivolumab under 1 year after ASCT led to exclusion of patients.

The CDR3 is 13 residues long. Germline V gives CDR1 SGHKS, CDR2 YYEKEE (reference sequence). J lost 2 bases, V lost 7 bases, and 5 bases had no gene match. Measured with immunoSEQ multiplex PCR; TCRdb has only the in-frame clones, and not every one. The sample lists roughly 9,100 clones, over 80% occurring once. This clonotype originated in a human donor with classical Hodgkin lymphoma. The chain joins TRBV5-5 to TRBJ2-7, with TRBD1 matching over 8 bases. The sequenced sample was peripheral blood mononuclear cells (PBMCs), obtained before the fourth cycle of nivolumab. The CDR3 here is CASGQGATYEQYF. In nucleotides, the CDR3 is TGTGCCAGCGGACAGGGTGCGACCTACGAGCAGTACTTC.